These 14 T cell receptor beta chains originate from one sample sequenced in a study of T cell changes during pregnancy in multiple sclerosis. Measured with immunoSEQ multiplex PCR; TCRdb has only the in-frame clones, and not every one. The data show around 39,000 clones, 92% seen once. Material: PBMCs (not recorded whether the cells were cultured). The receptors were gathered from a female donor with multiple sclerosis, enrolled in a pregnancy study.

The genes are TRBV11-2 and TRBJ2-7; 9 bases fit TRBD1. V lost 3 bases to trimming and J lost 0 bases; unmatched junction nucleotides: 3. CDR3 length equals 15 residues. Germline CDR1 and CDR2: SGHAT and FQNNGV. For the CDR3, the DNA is TGTGCCAGCAGCTTTGGGACAGGGCCCTCCTACGAGCAGTACTTC. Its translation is CASSFGTGPSYEQYF.

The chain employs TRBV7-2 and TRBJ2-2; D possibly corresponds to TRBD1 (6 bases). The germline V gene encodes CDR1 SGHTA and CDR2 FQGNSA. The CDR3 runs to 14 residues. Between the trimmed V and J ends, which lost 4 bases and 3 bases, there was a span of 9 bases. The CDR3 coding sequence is TGTGCCAGCAGCTCACAGGGATACACCGGGGAGCTGTTTTTT. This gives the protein CASSSQGYTGELFF.

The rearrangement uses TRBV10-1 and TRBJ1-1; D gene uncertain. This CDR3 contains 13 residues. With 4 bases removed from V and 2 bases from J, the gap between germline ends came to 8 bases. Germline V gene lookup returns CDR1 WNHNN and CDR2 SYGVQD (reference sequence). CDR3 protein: CASSVGRNTEAFF. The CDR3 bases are TGCGCCAGCAGTGTAGGCAGAAACACTGAAGCTTTCTTT.

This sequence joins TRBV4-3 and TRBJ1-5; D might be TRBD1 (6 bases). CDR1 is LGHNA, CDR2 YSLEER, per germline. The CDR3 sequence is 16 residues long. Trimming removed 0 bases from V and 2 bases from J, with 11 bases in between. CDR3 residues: CASSQDWGAGNQPQHF. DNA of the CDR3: TGCGCCAGCAGCCAAGATTGGGGGGCCGGCAATCAGCCCCAGCATTTT.

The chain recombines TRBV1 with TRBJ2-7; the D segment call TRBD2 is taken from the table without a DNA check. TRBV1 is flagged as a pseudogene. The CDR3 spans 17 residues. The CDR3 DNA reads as TGCACCACCCCCTTGAGGACTAGCGGGAGCGGGTGCCACGAGCAGTACTTC. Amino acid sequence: CTTPLRTSGSGCHEQYF.

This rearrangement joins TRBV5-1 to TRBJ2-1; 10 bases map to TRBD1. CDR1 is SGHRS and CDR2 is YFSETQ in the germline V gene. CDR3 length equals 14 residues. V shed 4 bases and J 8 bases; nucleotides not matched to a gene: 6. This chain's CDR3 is CASSGGTGEDEQFF. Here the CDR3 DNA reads TGCGCCAGCAGCGGGGGGACAGGGGAGGATGAGCAGTTCTTC. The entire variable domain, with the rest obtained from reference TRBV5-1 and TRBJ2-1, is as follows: KAGVTQTPRYLIKTRGQQVTLSCSPISGHRSVSWYQQTPGQGLQFLFEYFSETQRNKGNFPGRFSGRQFSNSRSEMNVSTLELGDSALYLCASSGGTGEDEQFFGPGTRLTVL.

CDR3 amino acids: CSVGVSGGAGYTF. The CDR3 DNA reads as TGCAGCGTTGGGGTGTCGGGCGGTGCAGGCTACACCTTC. The V and J genes are TRBV29-1 and TRBJ1-2, with D uncertain. Trimming took 4 bases from V and 8 from J, leaving 17 bases between them. Germline V gives CDR1 SQVTM, CDR2 ANQGSEA. The CDR3 has 13 amino acids.

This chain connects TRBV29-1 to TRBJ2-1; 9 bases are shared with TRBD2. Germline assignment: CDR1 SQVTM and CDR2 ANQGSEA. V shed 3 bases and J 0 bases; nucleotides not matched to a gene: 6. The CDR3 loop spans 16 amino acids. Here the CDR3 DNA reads TGCAGCGTTGAGGGGCTAGCGGGGTCCTCCTACAATGAGCAGTTCTTC. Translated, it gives CSVEGLAGSSYNEQFF.

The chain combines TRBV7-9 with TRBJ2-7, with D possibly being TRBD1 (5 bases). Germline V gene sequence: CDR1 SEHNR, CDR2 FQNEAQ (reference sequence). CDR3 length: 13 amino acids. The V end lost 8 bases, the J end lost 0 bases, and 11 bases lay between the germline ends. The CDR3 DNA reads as TGTGCCAGCGCCGACAGAAACTCCTACGAGCAGTACTTC. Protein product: CASADRNSYEQYF.

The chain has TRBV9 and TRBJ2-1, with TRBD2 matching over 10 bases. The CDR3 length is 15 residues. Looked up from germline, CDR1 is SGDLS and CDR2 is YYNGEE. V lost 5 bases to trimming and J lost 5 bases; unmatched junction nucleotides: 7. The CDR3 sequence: CASSPGTSANNEQFF. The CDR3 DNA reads TGTGCCAGCAGTCCCGGGACTAGCGCCAACAATGAGCAGTTCTTC.

The CDR3 protein is CASSLVTSGSRGEQYF. The CDR3 region has the DNA TGTGCCAGCAGCTTAGTGACTAGCGGGAGCCGGGGGGAGCAGTACTTC. The chain couples TRBV7-2 to TRBJ2-7, with TRBD2 matching over 12 bases. CDR3 length equals 16 residues. The germline CDR1 and CDR2 sequences are SGHTA and FQGNSA. The V gene end was trimmed by 1 base and the J gene end by 7 bases; junction bases not matched to a gene: 8.

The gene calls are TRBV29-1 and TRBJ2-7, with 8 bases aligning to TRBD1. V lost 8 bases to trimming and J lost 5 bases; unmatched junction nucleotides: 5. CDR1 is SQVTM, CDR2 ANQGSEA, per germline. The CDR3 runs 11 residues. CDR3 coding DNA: TGCAGCACTCTGACAGGGGACGAGCAGTACTTC. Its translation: CSTLTGDEQYF.

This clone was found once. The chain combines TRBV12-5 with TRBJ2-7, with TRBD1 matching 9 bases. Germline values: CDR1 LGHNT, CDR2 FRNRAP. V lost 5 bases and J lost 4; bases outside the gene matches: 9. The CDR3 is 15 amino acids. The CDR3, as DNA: TGTGCTAGTGGTCTCTCACAGGGGGCCCCGTACGAGCAGTACTTC. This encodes CASGLSQGAPYEQYF.

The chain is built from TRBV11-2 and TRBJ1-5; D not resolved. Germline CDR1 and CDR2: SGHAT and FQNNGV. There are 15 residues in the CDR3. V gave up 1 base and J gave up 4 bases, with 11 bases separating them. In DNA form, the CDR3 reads TGTGCCAGCAGCTTAGGAAGGTTTCCGAATCAGCCCCAGCATTTT. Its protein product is CASSLGRFPNQPQHF.